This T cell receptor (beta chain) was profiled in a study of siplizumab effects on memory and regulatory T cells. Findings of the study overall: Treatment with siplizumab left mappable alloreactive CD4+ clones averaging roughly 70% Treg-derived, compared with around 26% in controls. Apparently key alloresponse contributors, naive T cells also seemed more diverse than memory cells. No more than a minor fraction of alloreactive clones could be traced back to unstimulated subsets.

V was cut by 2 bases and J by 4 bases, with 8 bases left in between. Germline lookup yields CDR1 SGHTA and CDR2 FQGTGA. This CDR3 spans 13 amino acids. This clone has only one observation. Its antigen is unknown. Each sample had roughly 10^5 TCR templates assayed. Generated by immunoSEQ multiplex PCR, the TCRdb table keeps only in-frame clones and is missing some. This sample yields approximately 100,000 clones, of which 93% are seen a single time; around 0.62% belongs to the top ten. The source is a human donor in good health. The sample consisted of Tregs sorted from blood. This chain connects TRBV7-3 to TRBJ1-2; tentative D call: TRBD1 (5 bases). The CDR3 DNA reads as TGTGCCAGCAGCTTATCTGGGGGCTATGGCTACACCTTC. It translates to CASSLSGGYGYTF.